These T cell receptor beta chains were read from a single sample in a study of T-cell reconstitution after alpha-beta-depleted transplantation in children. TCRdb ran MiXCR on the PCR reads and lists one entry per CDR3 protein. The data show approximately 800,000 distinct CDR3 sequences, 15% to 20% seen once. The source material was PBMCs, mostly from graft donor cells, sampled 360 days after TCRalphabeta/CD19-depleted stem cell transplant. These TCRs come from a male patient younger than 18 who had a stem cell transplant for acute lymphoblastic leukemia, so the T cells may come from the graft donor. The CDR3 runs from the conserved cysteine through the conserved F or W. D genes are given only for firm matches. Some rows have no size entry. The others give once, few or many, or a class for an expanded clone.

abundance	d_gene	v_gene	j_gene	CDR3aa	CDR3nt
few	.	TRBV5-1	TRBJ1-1	CASSLGPQGRGEAFF	TGCGCCAGCAGCTTGGGTCCCCAGGGCCGGGGTGAAGCTTTCTTT
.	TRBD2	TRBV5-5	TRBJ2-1	CASSRGGLAGFYNEQFF	TGTGCCAGCAGCCGGGGGGGACTAGCGGGATTCTACAATGAGCAGTTCTTC
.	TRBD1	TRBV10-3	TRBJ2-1	CAISASGTGANNEQFF	TGTGCCATCAGTGCCTCCGGGACAGGGGCGAACAATGAGCAGTTCTTC
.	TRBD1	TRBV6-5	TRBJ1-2	CASSYARGRNYGYTF	TGTGCCAGCAGTTACGCCAGGGGGCGCAACTATGGCTACACCTTC
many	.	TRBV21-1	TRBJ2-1	CASSKFPGLAGGKGRPEQFF	TGTGCCAGCAGCAAATTTCCGGGACTAGCGGGAGGAAAGGGCCGACCTGAGCAGTTCTTC
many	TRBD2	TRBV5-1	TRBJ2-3	CASSLGLAGVADTQYF	TGCGCCAGCAGCTTGGGACTAGCGGGAGTGGCAGATACGCAGTATTTT
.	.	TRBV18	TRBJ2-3	CASSPPPPWGNRPDTQYF	TGTGCCAGCTCACCACCCCCACCTTGGGGAAACCGACCGGATACGCAGTATTTT
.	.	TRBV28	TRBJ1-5	CASSPARGLYSNQPQHF	TGTGCCAGCAGCCCCGCAAGGGGACTTTATAGCAATCAGCCCCAGCATTTT
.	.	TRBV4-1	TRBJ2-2	CASSQGGQVGELFF	TGCGCCAGCAGCCAAGGAGGGCAGGTCGGGGAGCTGTTTTTT
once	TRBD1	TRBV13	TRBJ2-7	CASSTSDRGYEQYF	TGTGCCAGCAGCACCTCGGACAGGGGGTACGAGCAGTACTTC
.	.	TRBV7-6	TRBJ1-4	CASSRSDPGHRNEKLFF	TGTGCCAGCAGCCGATCAGATCCGGGACATCGTAATGAAAAACTGTTTTTT
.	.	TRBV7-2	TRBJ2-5	CASSSGGVAPAQETQYF	TGTGCCAGCAGCTCAGGGGGGGTAGCGCCCGCTCAAGAGACCCAGTACTTC
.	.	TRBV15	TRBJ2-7	CATSRDDGDYEQYF	TGTGCCACCAGCAGAGATGACGGCGACTACGAGCAGTACTTC
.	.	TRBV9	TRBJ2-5	CASSVTGTQETQYF	TGTGCCAGCAGCGTAACAGGGACCCAAGAGACCCAGTACTTC
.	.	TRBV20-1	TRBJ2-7	CSATPRRSSYEQYF	TGCAGTGCTACTCCCCGTCGGAGCTCCTACGAGCAGTACTTC
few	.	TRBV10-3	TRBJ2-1	CAISEIAAYNEQFF	TGTGCCATCAGTGAGATAGCGGCCTACAATGAGCAGTTCTTC
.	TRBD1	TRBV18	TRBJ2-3	CASSTWTGETDTQYF	TGTGCCAGCTCCACCTGGACAGGAGAAACAGATACGCAGTATTTT
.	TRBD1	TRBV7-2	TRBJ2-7	CASSLNRGLNEQYF	TGTGCCAGCAGCTTAAACAGGGGGCTGAACGAGCAGTACTTC
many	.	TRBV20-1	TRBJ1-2	CSAVGPGSNYGYTF	TGCAGTGCTGTCGGGCCAGGATCTAACTATGGCTACACCTTC
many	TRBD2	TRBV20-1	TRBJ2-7	CSARDLVAGLRHEQYF	TGCAGTGCTAGAGATTTGGTAGCGGGACTGCGCCACGAGCAGTACTTC
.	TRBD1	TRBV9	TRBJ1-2	CASSRRGTGDNYGYTF	TGTGCCAGCAGCCGCCGAGGGACAGGGGATAACTATGGCTACACCTTC
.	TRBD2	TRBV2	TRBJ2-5	CASRSGVAGDPPGF	TGTGCCAGCAGATCCGGGGTAGCGGGAGACCCTCCGGGCTTC
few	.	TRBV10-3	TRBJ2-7	CAISEPGTHASYEQYF	TGTGCCATCAGTGAGCCCGGGACCCATGCCTCCTACGAGCAGTACTTC
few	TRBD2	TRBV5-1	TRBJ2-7	CASSLESPSGRYEQYF	TGCGCCAGCAGCTTGGAGTCCCCTAGCGGGAGGTACGAGCAGTACTTC
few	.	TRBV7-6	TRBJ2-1	CASSWLGFYNEQFF	TGTGCCAGCAGCTGGCTAGGGTTTTACAATGAGCAGTTCTTC
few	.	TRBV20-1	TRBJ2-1	CSANHGSSYNEQFF	TGCAGTGCAAACCACGGGAGCTCCTACAATGAGCAGTTCTTC
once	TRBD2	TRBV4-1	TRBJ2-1	CASSQPGGTSGRRTYNEQFF	TGCGCCAGCAGCCAACCGGGAGGGACTAGCGGGAGACGCACCTACAATGAGCAGTTCTTC
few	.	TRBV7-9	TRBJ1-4	CASRPRSDHPPNEKLFF	TGTGCCAGCAGGCCGCGTTCGGACCACCCTCCTAATGAAAAACTGTTTTTT
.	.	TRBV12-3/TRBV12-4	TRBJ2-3	CASSRSPTFTDTQYF	TGTGCCAGCAGTCGGAGTCCAACTTTCACAGATACGCAGTATTTT
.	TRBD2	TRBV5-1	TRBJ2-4	CASSTGTSGVAKNIQYF	TGCGCCAGCAGCACTGGGACTAGCGGGGTAGCCAAAAACATTCAGTACTTC
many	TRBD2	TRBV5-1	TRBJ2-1	CASSFLAGGDNEQFF	TGCGCCAGCAGCTTTCTAGCGGGGGGAGACAATGAGCAGTTCTTC
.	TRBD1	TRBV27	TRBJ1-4	CASSTRRGTGESELFF	TGTGCCAGCAGTACTCGGCGCGGGACAGGGGAGTCTGAACTGTTTTTT
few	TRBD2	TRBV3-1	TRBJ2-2	CASSHPTSGFGTGELFF	TGTGCCAGCAGCCACCCGACTAGCGGGTTCGGGACCGGGGAGCTGTTTTTT
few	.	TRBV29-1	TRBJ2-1	CSARRMSSYNEQFF	TGCAGCGCCCGCCGGATGAGCTCCTACAATGAGCAGTTCTTC
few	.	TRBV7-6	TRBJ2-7	CASSLSLRARDLTYEQYF	.
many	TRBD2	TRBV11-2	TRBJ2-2	CASSLGTPRGGVRTGELFF	TGTGCCAGCAGCTTAGGGACCCCACGTGGGGGGGTCCGCACCGGGGAGCTGTTTTTT
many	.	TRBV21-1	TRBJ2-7	CASSKGQNSGRARTSEQYF	TGTGCCAGCAGCAAAGGGCAGAATAGCGGGAGGGCTAGGACGAGCGAGCAGTACTTC
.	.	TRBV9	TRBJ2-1	CASGDGNSDEQFF	TGTGCCAGCGGGGACGGGAATTCCGATGAGCAGTTCTTC
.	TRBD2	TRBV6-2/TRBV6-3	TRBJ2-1	CASSLPASGRENEQFF	TGTGCCAGCAGTTTACCCGCTAGCGGGAGAGAGAATGAGCAGTTCTTC
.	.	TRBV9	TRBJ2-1	CASSTQGRASFEQFF	TGTGCCAGCAGCACCCAGGGGAGGGCCTCTTTTGAGCAGTTCTTC
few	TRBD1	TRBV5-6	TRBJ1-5	CASSHTGTGGQPQHF	TGTGCCAGCAGCCATACCGGGACAGGGGGTCAGCCCCAGCATTTT
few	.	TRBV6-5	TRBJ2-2	CASSYLVGTGELFF	TGTGCCAGCAGTTACCTCGTAGGGACCGGGGAGCTGTTTTTT
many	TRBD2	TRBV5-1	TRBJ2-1	CASSLPATSGRNEQFF	TGCGCCAGCAGCTTGCCGGCGACTAGCGGGAGAAATGAGCAGTTCTTC